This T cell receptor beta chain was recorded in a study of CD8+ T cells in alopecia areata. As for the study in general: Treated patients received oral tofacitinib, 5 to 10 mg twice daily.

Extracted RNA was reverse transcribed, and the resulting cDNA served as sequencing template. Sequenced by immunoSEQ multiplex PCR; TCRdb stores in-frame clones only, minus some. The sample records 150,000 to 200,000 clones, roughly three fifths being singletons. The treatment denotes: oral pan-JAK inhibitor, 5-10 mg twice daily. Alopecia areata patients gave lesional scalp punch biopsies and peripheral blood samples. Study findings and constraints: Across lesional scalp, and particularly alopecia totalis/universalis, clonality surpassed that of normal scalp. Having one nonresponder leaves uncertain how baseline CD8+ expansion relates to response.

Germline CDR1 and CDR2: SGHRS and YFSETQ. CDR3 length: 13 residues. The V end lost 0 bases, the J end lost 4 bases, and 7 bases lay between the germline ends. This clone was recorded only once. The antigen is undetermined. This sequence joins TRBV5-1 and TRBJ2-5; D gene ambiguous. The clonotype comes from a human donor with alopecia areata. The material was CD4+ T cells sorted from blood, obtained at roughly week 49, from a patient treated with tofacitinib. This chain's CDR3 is CASSLELVETQYF. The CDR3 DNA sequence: TGCGCCAGCAGCTTGGAATTAGTAGAGACCCAGTACTTC.